The T cell receptor beta chain described here comes from a study of human T cells and chemical hapten exposure. Study-wide context: Patients, largely female, had alopecia areata, totalis or universalis. Findings and limits, study-wide: There was no change with DPC sensitization in TCRs above 1 in 1000 frequency. Expanded TCRs grouped into significantly more large CDR3 similarity clusters than controls produced.

This clonotype was counted a few times. As yet, its antigen is unknown. TCRdb analysed the RACE reads with MiXCR anew, one entry per CDR3 protein. The repertoire holds about 52,000 distinct CDR3 sequences, with roughly 11% as singletons. Germline loops: CDR1 SGHTA, CDR2 FQGNSA. This CDR3 is 15 amino acids long. V was pared by 5 bases and J by 5 bases, with 15 bases between. Time point defined: patch test 1, 2 weeks after DPC sensitization. The treatment: therapeutic diphenylcyclopropenone sensitization with weekly scalp DPC. Total RNA came from unfractionated whole blood. Alopecia patients between 18 and 70 years old and suitable for DPC were used as donors.

V usage is TRBV7-2 and J usage is TRBJ2-2; D not certain. The sample in question was whole blood, obtained in connection with sensitization to the hapten diphenylcyclopropenone (DPC). The receptor was isolated from a woman in her thirties or forties with alopecia areata. Some clones in this sample may be carry-over from other donors' samples. The CDR3 spells CASSEQTLGTGELFF. In DNA, the CDR3 is TGTGCCAGCAGCGAGCAGACCCTAGGAACCGGGGAGCTGTTTTTT.